This T cell receptor (beta chain) was profiled in a study of shared clonotypes between healthy human individuals. The germline gives CDR1 SNHLY, CDR2 FYNNEI. Trimming removed 6 bases from V and 6 bases from J; junction bases left unmatched: 11. The CDR3 contains 15 residues. Whole-study findings and limits: Among donors, the sharing of clonotypes was expected to be influenced by sequencing depth.

The method was immunoSEQ multiplex PCR; TCRdb's version includes in-frame clones alone and lacks a portion of them. The repertoire includes 2 million to 2.5 million clones, 90% to 96% of them detected once, and more than 0.1% sits in the top ten. A note on this clone: Its antigen is unidentified.

The origin of this receptor is a man aged 18 to 30 in good health. The rearrangement joins TRBV2 to TRBJ1-2; TRBD1 matches 9 bases. The sequenced material came from naive CD4+ T cells sorted from blood. Subset of the sample: CD45RA+ positively selected. The CDR3, as DNA: TGTGCCAGCAGCGAAAGAACCGGGACAGGGAATGGCTACACCTTC. Its protein is CASSERTGTGNGYTF.